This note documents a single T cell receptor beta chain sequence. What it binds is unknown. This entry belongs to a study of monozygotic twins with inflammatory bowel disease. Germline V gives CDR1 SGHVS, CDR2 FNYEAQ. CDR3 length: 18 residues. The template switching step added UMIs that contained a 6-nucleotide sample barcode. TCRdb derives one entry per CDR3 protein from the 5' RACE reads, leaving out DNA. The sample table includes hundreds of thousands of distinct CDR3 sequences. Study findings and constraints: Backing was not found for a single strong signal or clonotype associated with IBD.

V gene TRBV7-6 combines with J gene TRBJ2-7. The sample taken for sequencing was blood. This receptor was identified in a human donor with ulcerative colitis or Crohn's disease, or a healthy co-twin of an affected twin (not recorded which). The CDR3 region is CASSSDLTTGGSSYDQYF. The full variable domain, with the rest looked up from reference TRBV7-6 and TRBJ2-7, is GAGVSQSPRYKVTKRGQDVALRCDPISGHVSLYWYRQALGQGPEFLTYFNYEAQQDKSGLPNDRFSAERPEGSISTLTIQRTEQRDSAMYRCASSSDLTTGGSSYDQYFGPGTRLTVT.